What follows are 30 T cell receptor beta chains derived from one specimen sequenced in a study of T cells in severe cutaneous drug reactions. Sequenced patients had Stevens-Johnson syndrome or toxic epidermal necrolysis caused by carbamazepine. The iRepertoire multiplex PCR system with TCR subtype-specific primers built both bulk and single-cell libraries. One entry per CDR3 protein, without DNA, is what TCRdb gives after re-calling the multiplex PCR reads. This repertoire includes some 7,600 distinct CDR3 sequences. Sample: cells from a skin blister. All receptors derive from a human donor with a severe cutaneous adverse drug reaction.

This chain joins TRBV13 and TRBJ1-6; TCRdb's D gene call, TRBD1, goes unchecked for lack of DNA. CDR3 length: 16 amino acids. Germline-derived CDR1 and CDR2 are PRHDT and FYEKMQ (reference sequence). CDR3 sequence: CASSSAGTGYNSPLHF. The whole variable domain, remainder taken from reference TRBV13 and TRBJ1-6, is AAGVIQSPRHLIKEKRETATLKCYPIPRHDTVYWYQQGPGQDPQFLISFYEKMQSDKGSIPDRFSAQQFSDYHSELNMSSLELGDSALYFCASSSAGTGYNSPLHFGNGTRLTVT.

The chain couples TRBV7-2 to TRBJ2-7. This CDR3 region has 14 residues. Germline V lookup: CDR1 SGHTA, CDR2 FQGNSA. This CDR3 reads CASSSSGGFYEQYF.

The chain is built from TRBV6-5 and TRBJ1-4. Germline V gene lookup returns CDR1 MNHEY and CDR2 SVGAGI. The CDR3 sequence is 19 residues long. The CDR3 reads CASSLDGPGGFATNEKLFF.

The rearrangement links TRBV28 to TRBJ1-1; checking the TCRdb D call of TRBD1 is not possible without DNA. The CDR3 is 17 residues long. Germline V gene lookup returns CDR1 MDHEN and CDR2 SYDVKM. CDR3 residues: CASSSGDRGPFNTEAFF.

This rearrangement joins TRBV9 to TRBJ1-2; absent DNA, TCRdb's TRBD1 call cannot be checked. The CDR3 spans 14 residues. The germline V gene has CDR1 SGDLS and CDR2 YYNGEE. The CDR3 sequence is CASSVAGDTYGYTF.

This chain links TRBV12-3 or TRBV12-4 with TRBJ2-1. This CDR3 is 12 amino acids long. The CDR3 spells CATATAVNEQFF.

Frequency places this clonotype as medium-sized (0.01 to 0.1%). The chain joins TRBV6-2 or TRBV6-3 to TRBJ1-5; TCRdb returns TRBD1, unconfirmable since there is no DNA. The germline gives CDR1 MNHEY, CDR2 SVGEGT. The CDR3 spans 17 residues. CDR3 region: CASSYSLSWTGNQPQHF.

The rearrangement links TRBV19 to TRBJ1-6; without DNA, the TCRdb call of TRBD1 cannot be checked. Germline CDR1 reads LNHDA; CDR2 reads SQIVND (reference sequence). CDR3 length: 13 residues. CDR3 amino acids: CASSLDRGSPLHF.

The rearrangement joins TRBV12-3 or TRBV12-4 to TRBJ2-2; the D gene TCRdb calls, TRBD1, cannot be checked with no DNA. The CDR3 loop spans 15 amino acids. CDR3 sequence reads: CATDGGDTNTGELFF.

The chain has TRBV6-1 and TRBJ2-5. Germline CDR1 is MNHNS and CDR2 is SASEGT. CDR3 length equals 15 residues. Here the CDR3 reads CASSEGTEYQETQYF.

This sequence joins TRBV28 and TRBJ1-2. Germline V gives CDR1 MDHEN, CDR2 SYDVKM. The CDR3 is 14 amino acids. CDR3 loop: CASSLAPFGDGYTF.

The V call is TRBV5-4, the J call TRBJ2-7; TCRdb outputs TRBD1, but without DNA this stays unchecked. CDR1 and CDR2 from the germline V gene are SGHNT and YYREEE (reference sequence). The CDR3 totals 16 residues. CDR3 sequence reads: CASSLGGAGNIYEQYF.

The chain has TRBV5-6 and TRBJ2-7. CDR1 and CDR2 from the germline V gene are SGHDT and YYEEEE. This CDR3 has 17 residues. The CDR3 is CASSWSIGGGRASEQYF.

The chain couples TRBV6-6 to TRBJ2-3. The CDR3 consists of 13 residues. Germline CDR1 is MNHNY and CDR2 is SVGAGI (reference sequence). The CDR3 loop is CASSSGETDTQYF.

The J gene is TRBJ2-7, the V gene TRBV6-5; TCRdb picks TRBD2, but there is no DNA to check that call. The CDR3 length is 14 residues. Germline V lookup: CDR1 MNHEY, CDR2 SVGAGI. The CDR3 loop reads CASDTSAEGSEQYF.

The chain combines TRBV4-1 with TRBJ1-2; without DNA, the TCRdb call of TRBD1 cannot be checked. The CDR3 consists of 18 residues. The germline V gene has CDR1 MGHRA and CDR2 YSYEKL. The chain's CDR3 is CASSQEGMRQTANYGYTF.

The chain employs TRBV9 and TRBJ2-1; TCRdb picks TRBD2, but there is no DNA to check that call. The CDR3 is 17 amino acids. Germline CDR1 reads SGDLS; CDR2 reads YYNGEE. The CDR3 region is CASSHSQTSGRYNEQFF.

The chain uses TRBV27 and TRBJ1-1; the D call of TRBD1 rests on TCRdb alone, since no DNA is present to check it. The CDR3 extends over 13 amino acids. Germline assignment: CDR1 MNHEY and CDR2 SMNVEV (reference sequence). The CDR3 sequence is CASGNSGGTEAFF.

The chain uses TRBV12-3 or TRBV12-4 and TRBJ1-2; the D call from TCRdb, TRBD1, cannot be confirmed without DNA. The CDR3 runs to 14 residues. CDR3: CASSLNRGIDGYTF.

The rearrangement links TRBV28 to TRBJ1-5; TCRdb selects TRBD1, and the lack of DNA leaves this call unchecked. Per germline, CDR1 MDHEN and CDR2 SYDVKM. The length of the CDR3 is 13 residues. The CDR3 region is CASSLTGSHPQHF.

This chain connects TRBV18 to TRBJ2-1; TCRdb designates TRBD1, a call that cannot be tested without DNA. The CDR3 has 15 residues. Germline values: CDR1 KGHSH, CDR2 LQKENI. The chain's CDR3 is CASSPRPQEDNEQFF.

CDR3 in amino acids: CASKSALSLYEQYF. The V gene is TRBV27, the J gene TRBJ2-7. CDR3 length: 14 amino acids. The germline V gene has CDR1 MNHEY and CDR2 SMNVEV (reference sequence).

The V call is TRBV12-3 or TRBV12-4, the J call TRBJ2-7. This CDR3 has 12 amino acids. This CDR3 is CASSLAYYEQYF.

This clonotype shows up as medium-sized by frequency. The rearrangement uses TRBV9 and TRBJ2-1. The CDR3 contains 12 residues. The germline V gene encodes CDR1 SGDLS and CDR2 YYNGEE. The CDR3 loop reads CASSEFETLQFF.

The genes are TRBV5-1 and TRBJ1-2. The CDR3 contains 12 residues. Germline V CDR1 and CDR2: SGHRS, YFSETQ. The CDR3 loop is CASSEQSYGYTF.

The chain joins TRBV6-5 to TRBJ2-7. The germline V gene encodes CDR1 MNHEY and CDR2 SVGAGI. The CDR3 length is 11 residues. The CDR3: CASSSDYEQYF.

CDR3 in amino acids: CASSLYLTSARPDTQYF. The chain links TRBV27 to TRBJ2-3; lacking DNA, the TRBD2 call made by TCRdb goes unchecked. The CDR3 sequence is 17 residues long. Germline V gene sequence: CDR1 MNHEY, CDR2 SMNVEV (reference sequence).

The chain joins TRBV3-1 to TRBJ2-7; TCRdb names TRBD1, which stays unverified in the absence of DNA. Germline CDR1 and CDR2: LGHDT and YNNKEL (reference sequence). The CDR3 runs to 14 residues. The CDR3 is CASSGRGRSYEQYF.

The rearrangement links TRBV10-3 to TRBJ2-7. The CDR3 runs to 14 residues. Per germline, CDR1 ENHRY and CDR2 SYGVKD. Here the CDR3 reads CAISDRDSTYGQYF.

The CDR3 sequence: CASSPGQGNTGELFF. The chain carries TRBV12-3 or TRBV12-4 and TRBJ2-2; the TCRdb D gene call, TRBD1, has no DNA to confirm it. The CDR3 has 15 amino acids.